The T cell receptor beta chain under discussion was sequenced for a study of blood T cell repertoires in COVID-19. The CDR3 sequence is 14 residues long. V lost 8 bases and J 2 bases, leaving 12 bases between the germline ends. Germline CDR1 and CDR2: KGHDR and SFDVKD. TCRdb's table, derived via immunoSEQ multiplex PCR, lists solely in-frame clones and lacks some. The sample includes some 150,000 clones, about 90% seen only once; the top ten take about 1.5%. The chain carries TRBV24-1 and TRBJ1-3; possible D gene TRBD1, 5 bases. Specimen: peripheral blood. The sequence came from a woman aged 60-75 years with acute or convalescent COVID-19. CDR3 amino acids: CATTIGGAGNTIYF. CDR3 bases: TGTGCCACCACGATCGGGGGAGCTGGAAACACCATATATTTT.